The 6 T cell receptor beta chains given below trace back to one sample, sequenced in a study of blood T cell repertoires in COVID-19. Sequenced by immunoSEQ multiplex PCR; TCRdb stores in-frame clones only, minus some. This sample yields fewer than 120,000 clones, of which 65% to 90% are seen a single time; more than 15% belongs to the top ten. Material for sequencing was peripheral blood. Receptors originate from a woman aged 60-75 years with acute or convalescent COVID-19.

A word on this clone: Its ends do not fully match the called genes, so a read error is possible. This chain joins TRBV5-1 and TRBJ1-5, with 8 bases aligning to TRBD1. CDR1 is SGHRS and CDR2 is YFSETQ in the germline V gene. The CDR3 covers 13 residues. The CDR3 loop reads CASSLEFQGARYF. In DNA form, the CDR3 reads TGCGCCAGCAGCTTGGAATTTCAGGGGGCGCGATATTTT. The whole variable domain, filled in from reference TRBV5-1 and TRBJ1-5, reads KAGVTQTPRYLIKTRGQQVTLSCSPISGHRSVSWYQQTPGQGLQFLFEYFSETQRNKGNFPGRFSGRQFSNSRSEMNVSTLELGDSALYLCASSLEFQGARYFGDGTRLSIL.

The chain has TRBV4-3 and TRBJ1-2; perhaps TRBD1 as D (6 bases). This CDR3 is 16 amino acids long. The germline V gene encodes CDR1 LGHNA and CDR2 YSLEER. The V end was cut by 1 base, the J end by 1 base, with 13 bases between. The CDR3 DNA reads TGCGCCAGCAGCCAAGGGACAGCGATAGATAACTATGGCTACACCTTC. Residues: CASSQGTAIDNYGYTF.

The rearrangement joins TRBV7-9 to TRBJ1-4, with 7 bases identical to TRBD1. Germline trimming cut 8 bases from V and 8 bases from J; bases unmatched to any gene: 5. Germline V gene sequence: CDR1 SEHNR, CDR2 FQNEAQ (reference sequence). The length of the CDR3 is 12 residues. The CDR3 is CASGQAGEKLFF. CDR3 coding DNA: TGTGCCAGCGGACAGGCAGGGGAAAAACTGTTTTTT.

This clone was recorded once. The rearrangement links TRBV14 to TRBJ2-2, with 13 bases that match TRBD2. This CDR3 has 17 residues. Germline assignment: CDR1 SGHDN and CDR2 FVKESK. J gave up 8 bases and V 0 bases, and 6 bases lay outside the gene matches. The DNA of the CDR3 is TGTGCCAGCAGCCAAGATGTCGGGACTAGCGGGGCGGGGGAGCTGTTTTTT. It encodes CASSQDVGTSGAGELFF.

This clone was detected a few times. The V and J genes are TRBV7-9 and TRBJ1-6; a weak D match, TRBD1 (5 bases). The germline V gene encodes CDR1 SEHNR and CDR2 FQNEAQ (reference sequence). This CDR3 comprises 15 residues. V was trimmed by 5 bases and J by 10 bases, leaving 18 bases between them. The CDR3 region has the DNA TGTGCCAGCAGCACCGCGCGGGGAAGGGGATCACCCCTCCACTTT. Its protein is CASSTARGRGSPLHF.

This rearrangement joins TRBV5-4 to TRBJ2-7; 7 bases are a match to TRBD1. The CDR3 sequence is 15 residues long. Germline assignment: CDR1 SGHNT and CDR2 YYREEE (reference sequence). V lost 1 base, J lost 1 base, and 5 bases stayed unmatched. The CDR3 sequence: CASSLRNRGSYEQYF. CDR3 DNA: TGTGCCAGCAGCTTGCGGAACAGGGGTTCCTACGAGCAGTACTTC.